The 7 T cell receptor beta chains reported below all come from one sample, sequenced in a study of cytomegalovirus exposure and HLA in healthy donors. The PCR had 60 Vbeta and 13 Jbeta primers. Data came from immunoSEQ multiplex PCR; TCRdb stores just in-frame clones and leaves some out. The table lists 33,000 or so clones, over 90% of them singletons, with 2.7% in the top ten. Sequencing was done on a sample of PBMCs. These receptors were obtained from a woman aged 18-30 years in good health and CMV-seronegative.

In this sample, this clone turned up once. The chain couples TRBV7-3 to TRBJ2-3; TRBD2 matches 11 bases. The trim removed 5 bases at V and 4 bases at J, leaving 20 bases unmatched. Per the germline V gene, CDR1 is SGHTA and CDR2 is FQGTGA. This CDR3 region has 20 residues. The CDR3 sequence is CASSRSPSTGTSGNSDTQYF. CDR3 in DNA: TGTGCCAGCAGCCGCTCCCCCTCCACCGGGACTAGCGGCAATTCAGATACGCAGTATTTT.

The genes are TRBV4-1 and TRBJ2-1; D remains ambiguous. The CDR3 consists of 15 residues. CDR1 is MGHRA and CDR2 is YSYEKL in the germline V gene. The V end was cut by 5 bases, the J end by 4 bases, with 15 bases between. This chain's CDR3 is CASSFLPSRYNEQFF. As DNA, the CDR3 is TGCGCCAGCAGCTTCCTACCTTCTCGGTACAATGAGCAGTTCTTC.

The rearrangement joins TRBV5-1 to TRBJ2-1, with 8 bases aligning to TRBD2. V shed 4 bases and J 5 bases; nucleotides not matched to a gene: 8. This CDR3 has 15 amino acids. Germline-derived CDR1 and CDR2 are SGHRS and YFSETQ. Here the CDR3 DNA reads TGCGCCAGCAGCCCGGGGACTAGGGACGACAATGAGCAGTTCTTC. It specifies CASSPGTRDDNEQFF.

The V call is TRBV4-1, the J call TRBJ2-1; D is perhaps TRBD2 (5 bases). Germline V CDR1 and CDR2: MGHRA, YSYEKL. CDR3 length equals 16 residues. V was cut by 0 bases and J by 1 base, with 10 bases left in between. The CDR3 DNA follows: TGCGCCAGCAGCCAAGAGTTACGGGATTCCTACAATGAGCAGTTCTTC. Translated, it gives CASSQELRDSYNEQFF.

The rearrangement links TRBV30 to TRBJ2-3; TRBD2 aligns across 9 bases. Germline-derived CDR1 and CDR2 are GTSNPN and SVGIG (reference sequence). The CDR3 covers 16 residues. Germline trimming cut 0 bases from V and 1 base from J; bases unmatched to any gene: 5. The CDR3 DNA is TGTGCCTGGAGTGTACCAGGCGGGAGGGGCACAGATACGCAGTATTTT. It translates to CAWSVPGGRGTDTQYF.

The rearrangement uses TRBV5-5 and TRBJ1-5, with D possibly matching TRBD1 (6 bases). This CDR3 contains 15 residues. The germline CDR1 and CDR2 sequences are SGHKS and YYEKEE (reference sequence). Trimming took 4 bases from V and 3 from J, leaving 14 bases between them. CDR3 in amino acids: CASSPNGQNNQPQHF. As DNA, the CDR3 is TGTGCCAGCAGCCCCAATGGACAGAACAATCAGCCCCAGCATTTT. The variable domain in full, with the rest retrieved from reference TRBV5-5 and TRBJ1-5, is DAGVTQSPTHLIKTRGQQVTLRCSPISGHKSVSWYQQVLGQGPQFIFQYYEKEERGRGNFPDRFSARQFPNYSSELNVNALLLGDSALYLCASSPNGQNNQPQHFGDGTRLSIL.

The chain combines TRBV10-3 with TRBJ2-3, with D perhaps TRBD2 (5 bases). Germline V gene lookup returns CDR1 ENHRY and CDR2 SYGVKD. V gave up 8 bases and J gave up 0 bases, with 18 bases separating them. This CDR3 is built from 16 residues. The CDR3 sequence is CAIGAGLASSTDTQYF. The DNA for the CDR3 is TGTGCCATCGGAGCCGGGCTAGCTTCTAGCACAGATACGCAGTATTTT.